What follows are 29 T cell receptor beta chains derived from one specimen sequenced in a study of neurological immune-mediated disorders. Each CDR3 protein is one row after TCRdb ran MiXCR on the 5' RACE reads. This table has approximately 38,000 distinct CDR3 sequences, 2% to 3% appearing once. Input material: PBMCs. Every receptor here comes from a man aged 45-60 years with multiple sclerosis.

This clonotype was seen a handful of times. The J gene is TRBJ2-2, the V gene TRBV13, with D unclear. V lost 7 bases to trimming and J lost 3 bases, with 15 bases between them. The germline V gene has CDR1 PRHDT and CDR2 FYEKMQ (reference sequence). The CDR3 extends over 15 amino acids. In DNA, the CDR3 is TGTGCCAGCACCCTCGGTCCCCGTGACACCGGGGAGCTGTTTTTT. Amino acids: CASTLGPRDTGELFF.

Many counts were recorded for this clonotype. The chain has TRBV7-8 and TRBJ1-5; D uncertain. V shed 5 bases and J shed 6 bases, with 17 bases lying between them. Germline CDR1 and CDR2: SGHVS and FQNEAQ. CDR3 size: 15 residues. CDR3 residues: CASSPGGIPGQPQHF. In nucleotides, the CDR3 is TGTGCCAGCAGCCCCGGCGGGATCCCTGGTCAGCCCCAGCATTTT.

V usage is TRBV28 and J usage is TRBJ2-5; tentatively, D is TRBD1 (6 bases). This CDR3 contains 12 residues. V was clipped by 6 bases and J by 2 bases, with 7 bases between them. Germline V gives CDR1 MDHEN, CDR2 SYDVKM. The CDR3, as DNA: TGTGCCAGCAGGGGGGCACAAGAGACCCAGTACTTC. Its translation: CASRGAQETQYF.

This clonotype was counted between two and nine times. A much larger clone differs by one base, so this may be a read error. This rearrangement joins TRBV5-8 to TRBJ1-3, with 10 bases aligning to TRBD1. Germline lookup yields CDR1 SGHTS and CDR2 YDEGEE. The CDR3 has 16 residues. The CDR3 is CASRTDRGKSGKTIYF. CDR3 nucleotides: TGTGCCAGCAGGACGGACAGGGGGAAATCTGGAAAAACCATATATTTT.

This clonotype was seen ten or more times. The chain uses TRBV2 and TRBJ2-3; 11 nucleotides agree with TRBD2. Germline V lookup: CDR1 SNHLY, CDR2 FYNNEI. The J segment lost 0 bases and the V segment lost 2 bases, leaving 10 bases of the junction unmatched. This CDR3 contains 19 residues. The CDR3 coding sequence is TGTGCCAGCAGTGAAAACCCCCCCGCTAGCGGGGGGAGCACAGATACGCAGTATTTT. Translation gives CASSENPPASGGSTDTQYF.

This clonotype was seen ten or more times. The rearrangement uses TRBV5-1 and TRBJ2-3; D uncertain. The CDR3 runs to 15 residues. The ends were cut back, 0 bases at V and 2 bases at J, with 10 bases in the middle. Germline V lookup: CDR1 SGHRS, CDR2 YFSETQ. CDR3 residues: CASSLATAFTDTQYF. CDR3 coding DNA: TGCGCCAGCAGCTTGGCCACAGCCTTCACAGATACGCAGTATTTT. The whole variable domain, remainder taken from reference TRBV5-1 and TRBJ2-3, is KAGVTQTPRYLIKTRGQQVTLSCSPISGHRSVSWYQQTPGQGLQFLFEYFSETQRNKGNFPGRFSGRQFSNSRSEMNVSTLELGDSALYLCASSLATAFTDTQYFGPGTRLTVL.

This clonotype has a count of ten or more. The chain uses TRBV5-1 and TRBJ1-2; D gene uncertain. Trimming removed 1 base at V and 0 bases at J, with 13 bases between. In germline, CDR1 is SGHRS, CDR2 YFSETQ. The CDR3 totals 16 residues. The CDR3 region has the DNA TGCGCCAGCAGCTTGTGGGCGTCAGAGTCTAACTATGGCTACACCTTC. Its translation: CASSLWASESNYGYTF.

This clonotype was found many times. The rearrangement uses TRBV5-1 and TRBJ2-7; weak D call: TRBD1 (5 bases). This CDR3 has 14 residues. Per germline, CDR1 SGHRS and CDR2 YFSETQ. Between the trimmed V and J ends, which lost 3 bases and 4 bases, there was a span of 14 bases. CDR3 sequence (DNA): TGCGCCAGCAGCTCCAGGGCGAAAAGGTACGAGCAGTACTTC. Amino acid sequence: CASSSRAKRYEQYF.

This clonotype showed up many times. DNA of the CDR3: TGTGCCAGCAGCCCCCCACGGGGAATCGCTGAAGCTTTCTTT. It codes for CASSPPRGIAEAFF. The rearrangement joins TRBV7-9 to TRBJ1-1; D is unclear. The length of the CDR3 is 14 residues. The ends were cut back, 5 bases at V and 6 bases at J, with 16 bases in the middle. CDR1 SEHNR and CDR2 FQNEAQ come from the germline V gene (reference sequence).

This clonotype was seen repeatedly, ten times or more. The J gene is TRBJ1-2, the V gene TRBV28; 8 nucleotides align to TRBD1. The CDR3 has 14 residues. Looked up from germline, CDR1 is MDHEN and CDR2 is SYDVKM. The V and J ends lost 2 bases and 6 bases, in that order; junction bases with no gene match: 5. The CDR3 protein is CASSLDRGGNGYTF. The CDR3 region has the DNA TGTGCCAGCAGTTTAGACAGGGGAGGAAATGGCTACACCTTC.

This clonotype showed up just a few times. The junction does not match germline at one end; this may be a read error. This chain uses TRBV7-7 with TRBJ2-2; 7 bases are shared with TRBD1. The length of the CDR3 is 13 residues. Germline CDR1 SSHAT, CDR2 FNYEAQ (reference sequence). The CDR3 loop is CASSRDSTGELFF. The CDR3 nucleotides are TGTGCTAGCAGCCGGGACAGCACCGGGGAGCTGTTTTTT.

This clonotype was observed many times. The gene calls are TRBV12-3 or TRBV12-4 and TRBJ2-5; D is unresolved. V lost 2 bases and J 4 bases, leaving 11 bases between the germline ends. This CDR3 is 14 amino acids long. The CDR3 protein is CASSLIQSGETQYF. DNA of the CDR3: TGTGCCAGCAGTTTAATCCAGTCTGGAGAGACCCAGTACTTC.

There are many counts of this clonotype. The V and J genes are TRBV20-1 and TRBJ2-7, with D perhaps being TRBD1 or TRBD2 (5 bases each). Germline V CDR1 and CDR2: DFQATT, SNEGSKA (reference sequence). The V and J ends lost 4 bases and 2 bases respectively, with 21 bases between them. The CDR3 has 16 residues. CDR3 sequence (DNA): TGCAGTGCTAATTCCGGGACGGACCCCCTCGCCTACGAGCAGTACTTC. Translation: CSANSGTDPLAYEQYF.

This clonotype has a count of ten or more. V gene TRBV20-1 combines with J gene TRBJ2-7; 13 bases are shared with TRBD2. Germline CDR1 is DFQATT and CDR2 is SNEGSKA (reference sequence). V trimming: 4 bases; J trimming: 2 bases; junction bases outside the gene matches: 2. The CDR3 has 14 amino acids. CDR3 sequence reads: CSAKLAGGPYEQYF. In DNA, the CDR3 is TGCAGTGCTAAACTAGCGGGGGGGCCCTACGAGCAGTACTTC.

The chain couples TRBV20-1 to TRBJ2-3, with 7 bases matching TRBD1. CDR3 length equals 13 residues. Looked up from germline, CDR1 is DFQATT and CDR2 is SNEGSKA (reference sequence). The junction had 9 bases not matched to a gene; V was cut back by 6 bases and J by 6 bases. The CDR3 spells CSAKDRVLDTQYF. The CDR3 DNA follows: TGCAGTGCCAAAGACAGGGTACTCGATACGCAGTATTTT.

This clonotype was recorded many times. This chain joins TRBV19 and TRBJ2-1, with TRBD1 identical over 8 bases. After removal of 6 bases from V and 2 bases from J, the junction contained 6 bases not matched to a gene. Germline V gene lookup returns CDR1 LNHDA and CDR2 SQIVND (reference sequence). This CDR3 is 15 amino acids long. The CDR3 loop is CASSEQGAAYNEQFF. The CDR3 coding sequence is TGTGCCAGTAGCGAGCAGGGGGCTGCCTACAATGAGCAGTTCTTC.

This clonotype was recorded many times. The V gene is TRBV12-3 or TRBV12-4, the J gene TRBJ1-5; D call uncertain. The V and J ends lost 3 bases and 5 bases respectively, with 8 bases between them. The CDR3 spans 13 residues. For the CDR3, the DNA is TGTGCCAGCAGTTTCCCCCAAGATCAGCCCCAGCATTTT. Translated: CASSFPQDQPQHF.

This clonotype came up many times. The junction differs from germline at one of its ends, possibly a read error. This rearrangement joins TRBV10-3 to TRBJ1-5; D ambiguous. The CDR3 runs to 15 residues. Germline CDR1 ENHRY, CDR2 SYGVKD. The CDR3 spells CAISDGSHSNQPQNF. The DNA for the CDR3 is TGTGCCATCAGTGATGGCAGCCATAGCAATCAGCCCCAGAATTTT.

Many counts were recorded for this clonotype. The V and J genes are TRBV5-6 and TRBJ1-1; D is perhaps TRBD1 (6 bases). Germline loops: CDR1 SGHDT, CDR2 YYEEEE. There are 13 residues in the CDR3. The V end lost 2 bases, the J end lost 2 bases, and 7 bases lay between the germline ends. The CDR3 loop is CASSFRGNTEAFF. The CDR3 bases are TGTGCCAGCAGCTTCAGGGGTAACACTGAAGCTTTCTTT.

The sample holds many counts of this clonotype. The chain joins TRBV10-3 to TRBJ2-6; D call uncertain. The CDR3 runs to 15 residues. Trimming took 2 bases from V and 0 from J, leaving 5 bases between them. Germline V gene lookup returns CDR1 ENHRY and CDR2 SYGVKD. CDR3 sequence reads: CAISEMSSGANVLTF. The CDR3, as DNA: TGTGCCATCAGTGAGATGAGCTCTGGGGCCAACGTCCTGACTTTC.

This clonotype was counted at least ten times. The chain has TRBV5-1 and TRBJ1-3; 7 bases align to TRBD1. With 0 bases clipped from V and 0 bases from J, the junction kept 3 bases outside the gene matches. This CDR3 is 16 amino acids long. CDR1 is SGHRS, CDR2 YFSETQ, per germline. In nucleotides, the CDR3 is TGCGCCAGCAGCTTGGAGGGGGCTAGCTCTGGAAACACCATATATTTT. This sequence encodes CASSLEGASSGNTIYF.

This clonotype was detected ten times or more. For the CDR3, the DNA is TGTGCCATCAGTGAATGGAAGGGGCAGGAGGCCCAGCATTTT. Translation: CAISEWKGQEAQHF. The chain has TRBV10-3 and TRBJ1-5; tentatively, D is TRBD1 (5 bases). The CDR3 consists of 14 residues. Germline lookup yields CDR1 ENHRY and CDR2 SYGVKD. Trimming left V 3 bases short and J 11 bases short, with 17 bases between.

Many counts were recorded for this clonotype. This chain joins TRBV7-3 and TRBJ2-5; TRBD2 might be the D (6 bases). The CDR3 sequence is 14 residues long. V was pared by 5 bases and J by 1 base, with 11 bases between. The germline CDR1 and CDR2 sequences are SGHTA and FQGTGA. The CDR3 DNA sequence: TGTGCCAGCAGCCGCTACGGGGGCCAAGAGACCCAGTACTTC. It yields the protein CASSRYGGQETQYF.

This clonotype was seen ten or more times. The V gene is TRBV6-5, the J gene TRBJ2-1, with D hard to call. CDR1 and CDR2 from the germline V gene are MNHEY and SVGAGI. CDR3 length: 14 residues. V lost 6 bases and J 1 base, leaving 10 bases between the germline ends. CDR3: CASRTLVSYNEQFF. The CDR3, as DNA: TGTGCCAGCAGGACCTTGGTGTCCTACAATGAGCAGTTCTTC.

This clonotype was found many times. This chain links TRBV7-9 with TRBJ1-4; D might be TRBD1 (6 bases). Germline CDR1 reads SEHNR; CDR2 reads FQNEAQ (reference sequence). The CDR3 loop spans 12 amino acids. Trimming shortened V by 5 bases and J by 11 bases, and 12 bases separated the two germline ends. CDR3 bases: TGTGCCAGCAGCCCAGGGGACCTGAAACTGTTTTTT. It encodes CASSPGDLKLFF.

In this sample, this clonotype turned up many times. V and J are TRBV27 and TRBJ2-1, with 13 bases lining up with TRBD2. The CDR3 length is 17 residues. The V segment lost 5 bases and the J segment 5 bases; nucleotides outside the gene matches: 9. Germline CDR1 and CDR2: MNHEY and SMNVEV (reference sequence). The CDR3 loop is CASSPMTSGGTDNEQFF. The CDR3 region has the DNA TGTGCCAGCAGTCCAATGACTAGCGGGGGGACCGACAATGAGCAGTTCTTC.

This clonotype was counted at least ten times. The V gene is TRBV6-6, the J gene TRBJ1-3, with 7 bases identical to TRBD1. Germline lookup yields CDR1 MNHNY and CDR2 SVGAGI (reference sequence). J lost 4 bases, V lost 4 bases, and 10 bases had no gene match. The CDR3 spans 16 residues. The CDR3 bases are TGTGCCAGCAGTTCTTACAGGGGATTGTCGGGAAACACCATATATTTT. This gives the protein CASSSYRGLSGNTIYF.

At least ten counts were recorded for this clonotype. V is TRBV5-5 and J is TRBJ1-1, with TRBD1 identical over 9 bases. Trimming at V came to 4 bases and at J to 7 bases, leaving 11 bases not matched to a gene. Germline V gene lookup returns CDR1 SGHKS and CDR2 YYEKEE (reference sequence). This CDR3 is 15 amino acids long. This chain's CDR3 is CASSPTPGQGVEAFF. The CDR3 DNA sequence: TGTGCCAGCAGCCCGACCCCGGGACAGGGTGTTGAAGCTTTCTTT.

This clonotype occurred a few times. Sequence at one end of the junction differs from germline and may be a read error. CDR3 protein: CSARGPNQPQNF. DNA for the CDR3: TGCAGTGCTAGAGGGCCGAATCAGCCCCAGAATTTT. The chain links TRBV20-1 to TRBJ1-5, with D unresolved. Germline loops: CDR1 DFQATT, CDR2 SNEGSKA (reference sequence). The CDR3 spans 12 residues.